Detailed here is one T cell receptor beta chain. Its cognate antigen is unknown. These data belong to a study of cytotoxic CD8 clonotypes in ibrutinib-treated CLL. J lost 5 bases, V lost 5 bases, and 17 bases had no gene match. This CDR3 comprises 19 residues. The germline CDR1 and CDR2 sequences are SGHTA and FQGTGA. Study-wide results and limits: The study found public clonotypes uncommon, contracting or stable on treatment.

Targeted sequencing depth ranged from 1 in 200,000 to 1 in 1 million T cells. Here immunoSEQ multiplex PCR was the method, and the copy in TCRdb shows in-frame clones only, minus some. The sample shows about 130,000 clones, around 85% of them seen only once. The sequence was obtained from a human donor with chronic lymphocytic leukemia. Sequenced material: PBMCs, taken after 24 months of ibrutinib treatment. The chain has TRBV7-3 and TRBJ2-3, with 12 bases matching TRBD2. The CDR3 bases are TGTGCCAGCAGCCGGGAATCGGGGCTAGCGGGGGGGCGCGGAGATACGCAGTATTTT. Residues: CASSRESGLAGGRGDTQYF.